Each of the 26 T cell receptor beta chains below was sequenced from the same sample in a study of T-cell memory formation after mild COVID-19. TCRdb used MiXCR to reprocess the 5' RACE reads, holding one entry per CDR3 protein. The sample has 400,000 to 500,000 distinct CDR3 sequences, over 15% seen once. Sequencing was carried out using PBMCs or a T cell subset sorted from them (not recorded which). These receptor sequences come from an adult woman who had mild COVID-19 (a few samples of this study predate the infection). Cell type and time point are not known.

This clonotype has a handful of counts. The gene calls are TRBV15 and TRBJ2-7; the D gene is possibly TRBD1 (5 bases). The ends were cut back, 0 bases at V and 9 bases at J, with 18 bases in the middle. Looked up from germline, CDR1 is LNHNV and CDR2 is YYDKDF (reference sequence). This CDR3 is 15 amino acids long. CDR3 DNA sequence: TGTGCCACCAGCAGAGATCAGCAGGGCCCCTCGACGCAGTACTTC. This translates into CATSRDQQGPSTQYF. The variable domain in full, with the rest retrieved from reference TRBV15 and TRBJ2-7, is DAMVIQNPRYQVTQFGKPVTLSCSQTLNHNVMYWYQQKSSQAPKLLFHYYDKDFNNEADTPDNFQSRRPNTSFCFLDIRSPGLGDTAMYLCATSRDQQGPSTQYFGPGTRLTVT.

This clonotype came up a few times. The chain couples TRBV2 to TRBJ1-3; no reliable D call. The V gene lost 5 bases and the J gene lost 0 bases, with 11 bases spanning the gap. Germline V gene sequence: CDR1 SNHLY, CDR2 FYNNEI. The CDR3 runs 15 residues. The CDR3 nucleotides are TGTGCCAGCAGTCCCTCACTGAGCTCTGGAAACACCATATATTTT. Its translation: CASSPSLSSGNTIYF. The full variable domain, rest sourced from reference TRBV2 and TRBJ1-3, is EPEVTQTPSHQVTQMGQEVILRCVPISNHLYFYWYRQILGQKVEFLVSFYNNEISEKSEIFDDQFSVERPDGSNFTLKIRSTKLEDSAMYFCASSPSLSSGNTIYFGEGSWLTVV.

This clonotype has just a few counts. This sequence joins TRBV5-5 and TRBJ2-1; maybe TRBD2 (5 bases). The V gene lost 4 bases and the J gene lost 0 bases, with 11 bases spanning the gap. The CDR3 extends over 15 amino acids. Germline V gene sequence: CDR1 SGHKS, CDR2 YYEKEE (reference sequence). CDR3 region: CASSTSSNSYNEQFF. The CDR3, as DNA: TGTGCCAGCAGCACCTCTAGCAACTCCTACAATGAGCAGTTCTTC.

The V gene is TRBV11-2, the J gene TRBJ2-3; D might be TRBD1 (7 bases). This CDR3 comprises 19 residues. V was pared by 4 bases and J by 2 bases, with 25 bases between. CDR1 and CDR2 (germline): SGHAT, FQNNGV. In nucleotides, the CDR3 is TGTGCCAGCAGCTCAATCCGACTCGCAGGGGGACTCCCCACAGATACGCAGTATTTT. It translates to CASSSIRLAGGLPTDTQYF.

The chain carries TRBV2 and TRBJ1-2; D might be TRBD1 (6 bases). V was shortened by 4 bases and J by 5 bases, with 11 bases between the two germline ends. This CDR3 spans 13 amino acids. The germline CDR1 and CDR2 sequences are SNHLY and FYNNEI. For the CDR3, the DNA is TGTGCCAGCAGTGCAGACAGGAAGTATGGCTACACCTTC. As protein: CASSADRKYGYTF.

This clonotype was detected only a few times. The chain is built from TRBV5-6 and TRBJ2-6, with D hard to call. V was pared by 0 bases and J by 2 bases, with 9 bases between. CDR3 size: 16 residues. CDR1 SGHDT and CDR2 YYEEEE come from the germline V gene. CDR3 amino acids: CASSLGPRTGANVLTF. The CDR3 coding sequence is TGTGCCAGCAGCTTGGGCCCGCGAACTGGGGCCAACGTCCTGACTTTC.

The V gene is TRBV2, the J gene TRBJ1-5; D is unclear. The CDR3 contains 12 residues. CDR1 SNHLY and CDR2 FYNNEI come from the germline V gene. Between the trimmed V and J ends, which lost 4 bases and 9 bases, there was a span of 10 bases. The CDR3 region has the DNA TGTGCCAGCAGTGCCGGCCGGGCGCCCCAGCATTTT. Encoded protein: CASSAGRAPQHF.

Only a few counts were recorded for this clonotype. V is TRBV18 and J is TRBJ1-2; 9 positions match TRBD1. Germline CDR1 and CDR2: KGHSH and LQKENI. Trimming removed 6 bases from V and 6 bases from J; junction bases left unmatched: 5. This CDR3 is built from 13 residues. The CDR3 coding sequence is TGTGCCAGCTCGCCCGGGACAGGGAATGGCTACACCTTC. It is translated as CASSPGTGNGYTF.

This clonotype was seen only a few times. The rearrangement joins TRBV12-3 or TRBV12-4 to TRBJ2-1; D not certain. This CDR3 spans 12 amino acids. V dropped 2 bases and J dropped 15 bases, with 14 bases sitting between them. The CDR3 region has the DNA TGTGCCAGCAGTTTAACGCTAGATGGCCGGTTCTTC. This codes for CASSLTLDGRFF.

This clonotype was observed a few times. The rearrangement joins TRBV12-3 or TRBV12-4 to TRBJ2-6; 10 bases line up with TRBD2. The length of the CDR3 is 17 residues. V shed 6 bases and J 4 bases; nucleotides not matched to a gene: 9. CDR3 coding DNA: TGTGCCAGCAGCAGAAGCGGGGGGGTATCCGGGGCCAACGTCCTGACTTTC. Translation: CASSRSGGVSGANVLTF.

The V call is TRBV9, the J call TRBJ2-5; D is undetermined. The V gene lost 0 bases and the J gene lost 5 bases, with 14 bases spanning the gap. The CDR3 sequence is 15 residues long. CDR1 is SGDLS and CDR2 is YYNGEE in the germline V gene. The CDR3 spells CASSVEGSQLETQYF. The CDR3 bases are TGTGCCAGCAGCGTAGAGGGCAGCCAGCTCGAGACCCAGTACTTC.

The V call is TRBV6-5, the J call TRBJ1-6; D call uncertain. The V gene's germline CDR1 is MNHEY and CDR2 SVGAGI. The V end was cut by 4 bases, the J end by 0 bases, with 10 bases between. This CDR3 spans 16 amino acids. CDR3 DNA sequence: TGTGCCAGCAGTTCAACTGGCAGCTCCTATAATTCACCCCTCCACTTT. Residues: CASSSTGSSYNSPLHF.

The chain couples TRBV3-1 to TRBJ1-5; no clear D. The CDR3 is made up of 11 amino acids. Germline loops: CDR1 LGHDT, CDR2 YNNKEL (reference sequence). Trimming pared 0 bases from V and 10 bases from J, leaving 4 bases between. CDR3 sequence: CASSQDGPQHF. DNA for the CDR3: TGTGCCAGCAGCCAAGATGGCCCCCAGCATTTT.

This clonotype was seen a few times. The chain carries TRBV7-9 and TRBJ2-2, with D possibly being TRBD1 (6 bases). This CDR3 contains 16 residues. Trimming cost V 5 bases and J 2 bases, with 15 bases left between them. The germline V gene encodes CDR1 SEHNR and CDR2 FQNEAQ (reference sequence). As DNA, the CDR3 is TGTGCCAGCAGCATCATCCACAGGGCTAACACCGGGGAGCTGTTTTTT. This translates into CASSIIHRANTGELFF.

The V gene is TRBV5-1, the J gene TRBJ2-7, with 12 positions matching TRBD1. Germline V CDR1 and CDR2: SGHRS, YFSETQ. The CDR3 is 18 amino acids. V shed 4 bases, J shed 7 bases, and the junction held 18 bases outside the gene matches. CDR3 coding DNA: TGCGCCAGCAGCCCCCTCAGTATCGTGGGACAGGGGGCAAGAGAGCAGTACTTC. Protein sequence: CASSPLSIVGQGAREQYF. Complete variable domain (other parts from reference TRBV5-1 and TRBJ2-7): KAGVTQTPRYLIKTRGQQVTLSCSPISGHRSVSWYQQTPGQGLQFLFEYFSETQRNKGNFPGRFSGRQFSNSRSEMNVSTLELGDSALYLCASSPLSIVGQGAREQYFGPGTRLTVT.

This clonotype was seen a few times. V and J are TRBV20-1 and TRBJ1-2; unclear D gene. Germline CDR1 is DFQATT and CDR2 is SNEGSKA (reference sequence). The CDR3 runs 10 residues. V was cut by 3 bases and J by 3 bases, with 2 bases left in between. The CDR3: CSASYYGYTF. The CDR3 DNA reads TGCAGTGCTAGTTACTATGGCTACACCTTC.

This clonotype was counted a few times. The genes are TRBV7-9 and TRBJ2-3; 7 bases map to TRBD1. V trimming: 5 bases; J trimming: 0 bases; junction bases outside the gene matches: 5. Germline V lookup: CDR1 SEHNR, CDR2 FQNEAQ (reference sequence). The CDR3 runs 15 residues. Written as DNA, the CDR3 is TGTGCCAGCAGCCCCCGGGACAGTAGCACAGATACGCAGTATTTT. Protein: CASSPRDSSTDTQYF. Supplemented by reference TRBV7-9 and TRBJ2-3, the full variable domain reads DTGVSQNPRHKITKRGQNVTFRCDPISEHNRLYWYRQTLGQGPEFLTYFQNEAQLEKSRLLSDRFSAERPKGSFSTLEIQRTEQGDSAMYLCASSPRDSSTDTQYFGPGTRLTVL.

This clonotype was detected only a few times. DNA of the CDR3: TGCAGCGTTGATGGGTACAGGGAACAAGAGACCCAGTACTTC. It is translated as CSVDGYREQETQYF. The chain is built from TRBV29-1 and TRBJ2-5; D is perhaps TRBD1 (6 bases). V was clipped by 3 bases and J by 2 bases, with 13 bases between them. This CDR3 is 14 amino acids long. Germline V gene lookup returns CDR1 SQVTM and CDR2 ANQGSEA.

The chain is built from TRBV10-3 and TRBJ2-4; weak D call: TRBD1 (6 bases). The CDR3 sequence is 13 residues long. The germline gives CDR1 ENHRY, CDR2 SYGVKD. The V and J ends lost 7 bases and 8 bases respectively, with 15 bases between them. CDR3 in amino acids: CAITSQEGDIQYF. In DNA, the CDR3 is TGTGCCATCACCTCACAAGAGGGGGACATTCAGTACTTC.

The gene calls are TRBV12-3 or TRBV12-4 and TRBJ1-2; D ambiguous. Between the trimmed V and J ends, which lost 7 bases and 3 bases, there was a span of 12 bases. This CDR3 has 13 residues. This CDR3 is CASNWQVDYGYTF. The CDR3 nucleotides read TGTGCCAGCAATTGGCAGGTCGACTATGGCTACACCTTC.

The chain employs TRBV24-1 and TRBJ1-5; D is perhaps TRBD1 (5 bases). Germline-derived CDR1 and CDR2 are KGHDR and SFDVKD. Trimming took 4 bases from V and 11 from J, leaving 23 bases between them. The CDR3 totals 16 residues. CDR3 loop: CATSDSGTASGGAQHF. The CDR3 nucleotides read TGTGCCACCAGTGACTCCGGGACGGCAAGTGGGGGGGCCCAGCATTTT.

J is TRBJ2-1 and V is TRBV12-3 or TRBV12-4, with D possibly being TRBD2 (6 bases). CDR3 length: 15 amino acids. Trimming took 6 bases from V and 2 from J, leaving 14 bases between them. The CDR3 loop reads CASSPPGEAYNEQFF. The CDR3 DNA sequence: TGTGCCAGCAGCCCACCCGGGGAGGCCTACAATGAGCAGTTCTTC.

This clonotype has just a few counts. The chain uses TRBV30 and TRBJ1-1, with 10 bases lining up with TRBD1. The ends lost 4 bases at V and 5 bases at J; junction bases unmatched: 4. This CDR3 comprises 13 residues. CDR1 GTSNPN and CDR2 SVGIG come from the germline V gene (reference sequence). CDR3 DNA sequence: TGTGCCTGGAATCCGGGACAGGGGACTGAAGCTTTCTTT. This gives the protein CAWNPGQGTEAFF.

The rearrangement uses TRBV7-8 and TRBJ2-4; TRBD2 is a possible D gene (7 bases). The V end was cut by 3 bases, the J end by 4 bases, with 22 bases between. There are 18 residues in the CDR3. In germline, CDR1 is SGHVS, CDR2 FQNEAQ. The CDR3 coding sequence is TGTGCCAGCAGCTTCCTCCGAGGGGGGGGGTTCGAAAAAAACATTCAGTACTTC. Translation gives CASSFLRGGGFEKNIQYF.

V usage is TRBV12-3 or TRBV12-4 and J usage is TRBJ2-1; a weak D match, TRBD2 (5 bases). Trimming took off 7 bases at V and 0 bases at J, with 13 bases between the two ends. The CDR3 runs to 15 residues. The CDR3 loop is CASTLSGSSYNEQFF. CDR3 bases: TGTGCCAGCACCCTTTCGGGATCCTCCTACAATGAGCAGTTCTTC.

The chain is built from TRBV5-1 and TRBJ2-1; tentatively, D is TRBD1 (5 bases). This CDR3 has 15 amino acids. V lost 7 bases to trimming and J lost 0 bases, with 14 bases between them. Germline CDR1 and CDR2: SGHRS and YFSETQ. Here the CDR3 DNA reads TGCGCCAGCGGATTAGGGGCCTCCTCCTACAATGAGCAGTTCTTC. This encodes CASGLGASSYNEQFF.